This TCR beta chain was observed in a study of control samples from healthy donors and cancer patients. From germline, CDR1 is SGHTA and CDR2 FQGNSA. The CDR3 runs to 16 residues. V gave up 4 bases and J gave up 4 bases, with 16 bases separating them. Sequenced by immunoSEQ multiplex PCR; TCRdb stores in-frame clones only, minus some. Of over 90,000 clones in the sample, around 89% were seen once. The origin of this receptor is a man in his 60s with lung cancer. The V gene is TRBV7-2, the J gene TRBJ1-4, with unresolved D. Sequenced material: PBMCs. The CDR3 nucleotides read TGTGCCAGCAGCTCCCACTCCGACACCCTTAATGAAAAACTGTTTTTT. Translating it yields CASSSHSDTLNEKLFF.